The 28 T cell receptor beta chains below come from one sample, sequenced in a study of blood T cell repertoires in COVID-19. Here immunoSEQ multiplex PCR was the method, and the copy in TCRdb shows in-frame clones only, minus some. The sample includes about 180,000 clones, around four fifths of them seen just once. Sample: PBMCs or T cells enriched from blood (not recorded which). Source of these receptors: a woman aged 50 to 60 who had recovered from COVID-19.

This clone has just a few counts. The V and J genes are TRBV18 and TRBJ2-1, with a possible D match to TRBD2 (5 bases). V was clipped by 6 bases and J by 7 bases, with 16 bases between them. The germline V gene encodes CDR1 KGHSH and CDR2 LQKENI. This CDR3 comprises 14 residues. The CDR3 DNA reads TGTGCCAGCTCTTGGGCGAACAGCGGTAATGAGCAGTTCTTC. Translated, it gives CASSWANSGNEQFF.

The CDR3 region has the DNA TGTGCCAGTACTCCCAGAGGTCTGTATGGCTACACCTTC. Its protein is CASTPRGLYGYTF. The V gene is TRBV19, the J gene TRBJ1-2, with unresolved D. The CDR3 is made up of 13 amino acids. The ends were cut back, 7 bases at V and 5 bases at J, with 14 bases in the middle. CDR1 is LNHDA and CDR2 is SQIVND in the germline V gene (reference sequence).

In its sample, this clone was seen a few times. This chain joins TRBV4-1 and TRBJ2-1, with 10 bases that match TRBD2. Looked up from germline, CDR1 is MGHRA and CDR2 is YSYEKL. The CDR3 totals 17 residues. V shed 5 bases and J 2 bases; nucleotides not matched to a gene: 9. The CDR3 region is CASSYDLAGVTYNEQFF. In nucleotides, the CDR3 is TGCGCCAGCAGCTACGATCTAGCGGGAGTTACCTACAATGAGCAGTTCTTC.

The V and J genes are TRBV19 and TRBJ1-2, with D hard to call. The V and J ends lost 5 bases and 4 bases respectively, with 11 bases between them. CDR3 length equals 13 residues. Germline-derived CDR1 and CDR2 are LNHDA and SQIVND (reference sequence). In nucleotides, the CDR3 is TGTGCCAGTAGTCACGGAAGACTCTATGGCTACACCTTC. Encoded protein: CASSHGRLYGYTF.

V is TRBV7-6 and J is TRBJ2-1, with D maybe TRBD2 (6 bases). The CDR3 totals 16 residues. Germline lookup yields CDR1 SGHVS and CDR2 FNYEAQ. Between the trimmed V and J ends, which lost 1 base and 6 bases, there was a span of 16 bases. The CDR3 loop is CASSLVSREYANEQFF. The CDR3 DNA sequence: TGTGCCAGCAGCTTAGTTTCTCGGGAGTATGCCAATGAGCAGTTCTTC.

The CDR3 sequence: CASSQQSRGGAFF. The DNA for the CDR3 is TGTGCCAGCAGCCAACAATCGAGGGGGGGAGCTTTCTTT. V and J are TRBV14 and TRBJ1-1; a possible D gene is TRBD1 (6 bases). Germline values: CDR1 SGHDN, CDR2 FVKESK. The CDR3 totals 13 residues. Trimming took off 2 bases at V and 10 bases at J, with 14 bases between the two ends.

This chain joins TRBV19 and TRBJ2-1, with 7 bases fitting TRBD1. CDR1 and CDR2 from the germline V gene are LNHDA and SQIVND (reference sequence). There are 15 residues in the CDR3. The V and J ends lost 2 bases and 6 bases, in that order; junction bases with no gene match: 7. This CDR3 is CASSIQTGLGNEQFF. Here the CDR3 DNA reads TGTGCCAGTAGTATACAGACAGGGTTGGGCAATGAGCAGTTCTTC.

This clone was found once. The chain couples TRBV2 to TRBJ2-1; the D gene is possibly TRBD2 (6 bases). The V end was cut by 6 bases, the J end by 6 bases, with 24 bases between. In germline, CDR1 is SNHLY, CDR2 FYNNEI. CDR3 size: 17 residues. CDR3 DNA sequence: TGTGCCAGCAGACTTGCCGGGACTCCTACCCAGGGCAATGAGCAGTTCTTC. Residues: CASRLAGTPTQGNEQFF. The full variable domain, in which reference TRBV2 and TRBJ2-1 provide the parts outside the CDR3, is EPEVTQTPSHQVTQMGQEVILRCVPISNHLYFYWYRQILGQKVEFLVSFYNNEISEKSEIFDDQFSVERPDGSNFTLKIRSTKLEDSAMYFCASRLAGTPTQGNEQFFGPGTRLTVL.

The J gene is TRBJ2-3, the V gene TRBV27; D remains ambiguous. This CDR3 spans 13 amino acids. Trimming took 4 bases from V and 6 from J, leaving 11 bases between them. Germline values: CDR1 MNHEY, CDR2 SMNVEV (reference sequence). The CDR3 DNA is TGTGCCAGCAGTTCCCATAGCAGCGATACGCAGTATTTT. This translates into CASSSHSSDTQYF.

This sequence joins TRBV28 and TRBJ2-3; 7 bases match TRBD1. Per germline, CDR1 MDHEN and CDR2 SYDVKM. The CDR3 length is 14 residues. Trimming removed 8 bases from V and 4 bases from J; junction bases left unmatched: 9. Written as DNA, the CDR3 is TGTGCCAGCTCCGGGACCCAGGGGGCAGATACGCAGTATTTT. Translation: CASSGTQGADTQYF.

The chain employs TRBV19 and TRBJ1-6; 7 positions agree with TRBD1. CDR1 is LNHDA and CDR2 is SQIVND in the germline V gene (reference sequence). The CDR3 covers 14 residues. V lost 6 bases to trimming and J lost 6 bases; unmatched junction nucleotides: 5. CDR3 region: CASRETGFNSPLHF. In nucleotides, the CDR3 is TGTGCCAGTAGGGAGACAGGGTTTAATTCACCCCTCCACTTT.

The V call is TRBV5-1, the J call TRBJ2-3; TRBD2 might be the D (6 bases). Trimming left V 0 bases short and J 7 bases short, with 18 bases between. In germline, CDR1 is SGHRS, CDR2 YFSETQ. This CDR3 region has 16 residues. The DNA for the CDR3 is TGCGCCAGCAGCTTGGTGCTCGGGGACCGCGGGAATACGCAGTATTTT. Its protein is CASSLVLGDRGNTQYF.

This chain links TRBV19 with TRBJ1-5, with D possibly being TRBD1 (5 bases). CDR1 is LNHDA and CDR2 is SQIVND in the germline V gene (reference sequence). The V end was cut by 4 bases, the J end by 6 bases, with 16 bases between. This CDR3 comprises 15 residues. The CDR3 nucleotides are TGTGCCAGTAGTACCCCCGGGGGGAGGGCTCAGCCCCAGCATTTT. Translating gives CASSTPGGRAQPQHF.

The chain employs TRBV2 and TRBJ2-1; weak D call: TRBD1 (5 bases). Trimming left V 9 bases short and J 4 bases short, with 7 bases between. This CDR3 is built from 11 residues. Germline V gene data show CDR1 as SNHLY and CDR2 as FYNNEI. The CDR3 nucleotides are TGTGCCAGAAGGGGTTACAATGAGCAGTTCTTC. This codes for CARRGYNEQFF.

The rearrangement joins TRBV4-3 to TRBJ1-4; D might be TRBD1 (6 bases). Trimming removed 4 bases at V and 5 bases at J, with 11 bases between. This CDR3 has 14 amino acids. Germline CDR1 reads LGHNA; CDR2 reads YSLEER. In DNA form, the CDR3 reads TGCGCCAGCAGCCCGTCAGACAGGAATGAAAAACTGTTTTTT. Amino acids: CASSPSDRNEKLFF.

The J gene is TRBJ2-3, the V gene TRBV28, with D possibly being TRBD2 (7 bases). V lost 8 bases and J lost 4, with 13 bases in between. The CDR3 consists of 13 residues. CDR1 is MDHEN and CDR2 is SYDVKM in the germline V gene. The CDR3 bases are TGTGCCAGCCTGGGAGGGGGATCAGATACGCAGTATTTT. Its translation is CASLGGGSDTQYF.

This clone was picked up a small number of times. This chain uses TRBV11-2 with TRBJ1-1; perhaps TRBD1 as D (6 bases). The V and J ends lost 1 base and 5 bases respectively, with 23 bases between them. The germline V gene encodes CDR1 SGHAT and CDR2 FQNNGV. The CDR3 is 18 residues long. CDR3 protein: CASSLGWQGSGVKTEAFF. The CDR3 DNA reads TGTGCCAGCAGCTTAGGGTGGCAGGGGAGTGGTGTTAAGACTGAAGCTTTCTTT.

The chain carries TRBV11-2 and TRBJ1-5; TRBD1 aligns across 9 bases. Germline CDR1 SGHAT, CDR2 FQNNGV. This CDR3 is 14 amino acids long. With 5 bases clipped from V and 4 bases from J, the junction kept 3 bases outside the gene matches. CDR3 bases: TGTGCCAGCAGCCGGACAGGGGAAAATCAGCCCCAGCATTTT. Encoded protein: CASSRTGENQPQHF.

This chain uses TRBV19 with TRBJ2-1, with D possibly being TRBD1 (6 bases). CDR1 LNHDA and CDR2 SQIVND come from the germline V gene (reference sequence). CDR3 length equals 15 residues. Trimming stripped 8 bases from V and 1 base from J, with 15 bases between. Here the CDR3 reads CASAPPGDSYNEQFF. DNA of the CDR3: TGTGCCAGTGCCCCGCCAGGGGATTCCTACAATGAGCAGTTCTTC.

This clone was seen only once. The CDR3 spells CATSFQGQSYEQYF. CDR3 sequence (DNA): TGTGCCACCTCGTTTCAGGGACAGAGCTACGAGCAGTACTTC. This rearrangement joins TRBV5-6 to TRBJ2-7; TRBD1 aligns across 7 bases. The CDR3 has 14 residues. V was clipped by 9 bases and J by 3 bases; unmatched bases: 12. Germline V gene sequence: CDR1 SGHDT, CDR2 YYEEEE.

At least ten counts were recorded for this clone. The rearrangement uses TRBV11-2 and TRBJ2-7; maybe TRBD2 (6 bases). The CDR3 sequence is 15 residues long. V lost 0 bases, J lost 2 bases, and 11 bases lay in between. The germline V gene has CDR1 SGHAT and CDR2 FQNNGV. The chain's CDR3 is CASSLDGGVAYEQYF. CDR3 DNA sequence: TGTGCCAGCAGCTTAGATGGCGGGGTAGCCTACGAGCAGTACTTC.

This rearrangement joins TRBV11-2 to TRBJ2-1, with 7 bases that match TRBD2. V was pared by 5 bases and J by 4 bases, with 11 bases of the junction left unmatched. In germline, CDR1 is SGHAT, CDR2 FQNNGV. The CDR3 is 16 amino acids. CDR3 in DNA: TGTGCCAGCAGCCCCGGACTAGACCTTGATTACAATGAGCAGTTCTTC. This codes for CASSPGLDLDYNEQFF.

V gene TRBV4-1 combines with J gene TRBJ2-4; 12 bases are a match to TRBD2. The CDR3 is 16 residues long. J gave up 15 bases and V 0 bases, and 12 bases lay outside the gene matches. The germline gives CDR1 MGHRA, CDR2 YSYEKL. CDR3 in DNA: TGCGCCAGCAGCCAAGACCTAGCGGGAGGGGGGAGGATGCGGTACTTC. Amino acid sequence: CASSQDLAGGGRMRYF.

The CDR3 sequence: CASSSSRTSFYNEQFF. The CDR3 nucleotides are TGTGCCAGCAGCTCCAGCAGGACTAGCTTTTACAATGAGCAGTTCTTC. The chain employs TRBV7-8 and TRBJ2-1, with 8 bases that match TRBD2. CDR1 is SGHVS, CDR2 FQNEAQ, per germline. After removal of 4 bases from V and 4 bases from J, the junction contained 9 bases not matched to a gene. CDR3 length: 16 amino acids.

This chain connects TRBV24-1 to TRBJ1-5, with 7 bases aligning to TRBD1. The trim removed 4 bases at V and 2 bases at J, leaving 7 bases unmatched. This CDR3 has 16 amino acids. CDR1 and CDR2 from the germline V gene are KGHDR and SFDVKD. CDR3 nucleotide sequence: TGTGCCACCAGTGACCCGGGACAGAGCGGCAATCAGCCCCAGCATTTT. This sequence encodes CATSDPGQSGNQPQHF.

This clone showed up just a few times. The J gene is TRBJ2-7, the V gene TRBV28, with 7 nucleotides matching TRBD1. Germline assignment: CDR1 MDHEN and CDR2 SYDVKM. The V segment lost 6 bases and the J segment 6 bases; nucleotides outside the gene matches: 5. The CDR3 sequence is 12 residues long. CDR3 sequence: CASRQGFREQYF. The CDR3 DNA reads as TGTGCCAGCAGACAGGGGTTCCGCGAGCAGTACTTC.

The count of this clone is one. The chain employs TRBV15 and TRBJ2-7; the D gene is possibly TRBD1 (6 bases). The CDR3 consists of 14 residues. Germline V gives CDR1 LNHNV, CDR2 YYDKDF (reference sequence). The V end was cut by 1 base, the J end by 6 bases, with 13 bases between. The DNA of the CDR3 is TGTGCCACCAGCAGAGGGGAGACAGGAGTCGAGCAGTACTTC. Encoded protein: CATSRGETGVEQYF.

The gene calls are TRBV5-1 and TRBJ2-2; TRBD2 matches at 7 bases. The CDR3 sequence is 16 residues long. CDR1 and CDR2 (germline): SGHRS, YFSETQ. J was trimmed by 0 bases and V by 4 bases; bases with no gene match: 6. CDR3 sequence reads: CASSHAGDSNTGELFF. In DNA, the CDR3 is TGCGCCAGCAGCCACGCGGGGGACTCGAACACCGGGGAGCTGTTTTTT.